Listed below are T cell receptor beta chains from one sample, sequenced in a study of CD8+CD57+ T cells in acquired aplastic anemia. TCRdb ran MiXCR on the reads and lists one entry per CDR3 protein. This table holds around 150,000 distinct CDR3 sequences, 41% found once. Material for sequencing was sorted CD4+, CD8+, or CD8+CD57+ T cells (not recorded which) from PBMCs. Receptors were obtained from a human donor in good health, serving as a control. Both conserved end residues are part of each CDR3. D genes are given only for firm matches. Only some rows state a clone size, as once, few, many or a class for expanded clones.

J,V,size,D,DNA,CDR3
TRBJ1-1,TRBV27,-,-,TGTGCCAGCAGATGGGGACAACAGAACACTGAAGCTTTCTTT,CASRWGQQNTEAFF
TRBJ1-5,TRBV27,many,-,TGTGCCAGCAGCGCAGGGGTTAGTTGGCGCAATCAGCCCCAGCATTTT,CASSAGVSWRNQPQHF
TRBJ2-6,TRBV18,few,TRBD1,TGTGCCAGCTCACCTCGGACAGGGGACAACTCTGGGGCCAACGTCCTGACTTTC,CASSPRTGDNSGANVLTF
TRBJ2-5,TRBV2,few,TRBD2,TGTGCCAGCAGTGAAGAGGGAGGGCTGGAGACCCAGTACTTC,CASSEEGGLETQYF
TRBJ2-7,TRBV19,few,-,TGTGCCAGTAGTTCTAACGGCCACGAGCAGTACTTC,CASSSNGHEQYF
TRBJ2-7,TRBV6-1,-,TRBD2,TGTGCCAGCAGTCGGACTAGCGGGGGGGGCTCCTACGAGCAGTACTTC,CASSRTSGGGSYEQYF
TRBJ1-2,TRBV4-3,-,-,TGCGCCAGCAGCCCGGTGGGGGGCCTCCGCTATGGCTACACCTTC,CASSPVGGLRYGYTF
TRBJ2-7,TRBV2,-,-,TGTGCCAGCAGTGTCGGCGGGACGATCTACGAGCGGTACTTC,CASSVGGTIYERYF
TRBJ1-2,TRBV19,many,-,TGTGCCAGTATGCAGGTTAACTATGGCTACACCTTC,CASMQVNYGYTF
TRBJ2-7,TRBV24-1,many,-,TGTGCCACCAGTGATCCGCCGGGCTACGAGCGGTACTTC,CATSDPPGYERYF
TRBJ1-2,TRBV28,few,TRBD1,TGTGCCAGCAGTTCAATAACGACAGGGGGATATGGCTACACCTTC,CASSSITTGGYGYTF
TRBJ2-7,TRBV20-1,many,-,TGCAGTGCTAGAGATACCGACATGGAACAGTACTTC,CSARDTDMEQYF
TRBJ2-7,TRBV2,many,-,TGTGCCAGCACGGCTCTCGAGCAGTACTTC,CASTALEQYF
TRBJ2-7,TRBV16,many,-,TGTGCCAGCAGCCAATCCGGAGACAGGAAGTACGAGCAGTACTTC,CASSQSGDRKYEQYF
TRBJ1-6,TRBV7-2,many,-,TGTGCCAGCAGCTTCGGGGGGGACCATTCACCCCTCCACTTT,CASSFGGDHSPLHF
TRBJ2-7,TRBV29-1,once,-,TGCAGCGTCGACAGCTCCTACGAGCAGTACTTC,CSVDSSYEQYF
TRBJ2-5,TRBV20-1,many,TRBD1,TGCAGTGCTCCTACAGGGGGCCGAGAGACCCAGTACTTC,CSAPTGGRETQYF
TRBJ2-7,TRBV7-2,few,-,TGTGCCAGCAGCTTCCCGCGTTACGAGCAGTACTTC,CASSFPRYEQYF
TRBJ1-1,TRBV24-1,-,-,TGTGCCACCAGTGATCCCACCAAGAACACTGAAGCTTTCTTT,CATSDPTKNTEAFF
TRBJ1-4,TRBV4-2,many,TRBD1,TGTGCCAGCAGCGTCAGACAGGGGTCAGTCGTAATGAATGAAAAACTGTTTTTT,CASSVRQGSVVMNEKLFF
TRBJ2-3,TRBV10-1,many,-,TGCGCCAGCAGTGGGCCCATCTCACCCTCTAGCACAGATACGCAGTATTTT,CASSGPISPSSTDTQYF
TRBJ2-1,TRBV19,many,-,TGTGCCAGTAGCATCTGGGCCCGGAGCTCCTACAATGAGCAGTTCTTC,CASSIWARSSYNEQFF
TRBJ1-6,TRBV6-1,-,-,TGTGCCAGCAGCCCCCGTTTGGACGGAAATTCACCCCTCCACTTT,CASSPRLDGNSPLHF
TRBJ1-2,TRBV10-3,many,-,TGTGCCATCACCGCCGGGGACAACCGAGATGGCTATGGCTACACCTTC,CAITAGDNRDGYGYTF
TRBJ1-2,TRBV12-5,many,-,TGTGCTAGTGGTTTGGTAGGAAACAACTATGGCTACACCTTC,CASGLVGNNYGYTF
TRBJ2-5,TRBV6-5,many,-,TGTGCCAGCAGGACCAGGGCCCTACTCGGGGAGACCCAGTACTTC,CASRTRALLGETQYF
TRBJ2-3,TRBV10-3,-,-,TGTGCCAGCAGTTCTACAGAAAAGCAGTATTTT,CASSSTEKQYF
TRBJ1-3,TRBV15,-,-,TGTGCCACCAGCAGAGAGGGTCGGGGGTCTGGAAACACCATATATTTT,CATSREGRGSGNTIYF
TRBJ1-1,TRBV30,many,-,TGTGCCTGGAATGGAGCTTTCTTT,CAWNGAFF
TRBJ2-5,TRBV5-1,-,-,TGCGCCAGCAGCTTATGGGGACGGGAAGAGACCCAGTACTTC,CASSLWGREETQYF
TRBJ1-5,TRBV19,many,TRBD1,TGTGCCAGTAGTACCACAGGGGCCGGTCAGCCCCAGCATTTT,CASSTTGAGQPQHF
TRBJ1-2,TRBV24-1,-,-,TGTGCCACCAGTGAATCAGGGTATGGCTACACCTTC,CATSESGYGYTF
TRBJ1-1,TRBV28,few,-,TGTGCCAGCATATCCCTCTCTCAGGGGTCTGGATACACTGAAGCTTTCTTT,CASISLSQGSGYTEAFF